This is a list of T cell receptor beta chains from one sample in a study of OX40 agonist ivuxolimab in advanced cancers. This table comes from immunoSEQ multiplex PCR, and its TCRdb copy is limited to in-frame clones, with some not included. Of around 11,000 clones listed, over 70% are singletons. This material consisted of CD4+ or CD8+ T cells sorted from blood, taken in a trial of the OX40 agonist ivuxolimab. Receptors were obtained from an adult with an advanced solid tumor such as melanoma, head and neck, liver or kidney cancer. Each CDR3 is given with its conserved first and last residue. Each record gives: CDR3 protein, D gene, V gene, J gene. D genes are given only for firm matches.

cdr3_aa: CAWSYILAGITDTQYF
d_call: TRBD2
v_call: TRBV30
j_call: TRBJ2-3

cdr3_aa: CASSPTSGYASYEQYF
d_call: TRBD2
v_call: TRBV4-1
j_call: TRBJ2-7

cdr3_aa: CASISSDTQYF
d_call: NA
v_call: TRBV27
j_call: TRBJ2-3

cdr3_aa: CASSLDRDQPQHF
d_call: TRBD1
v_call: TRBV4-1
j_call: TRBJ1-5

cdr3_aa: CASSFFRGEKTGELFF
d_call: NA
v_call: TRBV5-6
j_call: TRBJ2-2

cdr3_aa: CASSLGGFNQPQHF
d_call: NA
v_call: TRBV27
j_call: TRBJ1-5

cdr3_aa: CASGSRGNYNEQFF
d_call: NA
v_call: TRBV27
j_call: TRBJ2-1

cdr3_aa: CASSARVGYNEQFF
d_call: NA
v_call: TRBV9
j_call: TRBJ2-1

cdr3_aa: CASRPGEEGTEAFF
d_call: NA
v_call: TRBV6-1
j_call: TRBJ1-1

cdr3_aa: CASSLEVSARQRNTEAFF
d_call: NA
v_call: TRBV5-6
j_call: TRBJ1-1

cdr3_aa: CASSPPLGRGYGYTF
d_call: NA
v_call: TRBV4-1
j_call: TRBJ1-2

cdr3_aa: CASSYSRATLSYEQYF
d_call: NA
v_call: TRBV6-5
j_call: TRBJ2-7

cdr3_aa: CASSGTGGTEAFF
d_call: TRBD1
v_call: TRBV5-1
j_call: TRBJ1-1

cdr3_aa: CASMEQFSYEQYF
d_call: NA
v_call: TRBV6-6
j_call: TRBJ2-7

cdr3_aa: CASSAGASTYEQYF
d_call: NA
v_call: TRBV9
j_call: TRBJ2-7

cdr3_aa: CASSLGELAVGNEQFF
d_call: NA
v_call: TRBV5-1
j_call: TRBJ2-1

cdr3_aa: CASSLDRGATNEKLFF
d_call: TRBD1
v_call: TRBV19
j_call: TRBJ1-4

cdr3_aa: CASSENPGQGSGTEAFF
d_call: TRBD1
v_call: TRBV9
j_call: TRBJ1-1

cdr3_aa: CASSIQGAETQYF
d_call: TRBD1
v_call: TRBV19
j_call: TRBJ2-5

cdr3_aa: CASSSRAANEQFF
d_call: NA
v_call: TRBV7-8
j_call: TRBJ2-1

cdr3_aa: CSARVPSGLFF
d_call: NA
v_call: TRBV20-1
j_call: TRBJ2-2

cdr3_aa: CASSGDRDRVSEQYF
d_call: TRBD1
v_call: TRBV11-3
j_call: TRBJ2-7

cdr3_aa: CASSQREGATADTQYF
d_call: TRBD2
v_call: TRBV14
j_call: TRBJ2-3

cdr3_aa: CASSYSQGGEKLFF
d_call: NA
v_call: TRBV6-5
j_call: TRBJ1-4

cdr3_aa: CASSEYWDRGNTIYF
d_call: NA
v_call: TRBV6-1
j_call: TRBJ1-3

cdr3_aa: CASNTGGTDTQYF
d_call: NA
v_call: TRBV5-6
j_call: TRBJ2-3

cdr3_aa: CASSLIMDRRSGANVLTF
d_call: TRBD1
v_call: TRBV7-3
j_call: TRBJ2-6

cdr3_aa: CASSLDRSNQPQHF
d_call: NA
v_call: TRBV18
j_call: TRBJ1-5

cdr3_aa: CASGTGLGEQYF
d_call: NA
v_call: TRBV6-1
j_call: TRBJ2-7

cdr3_aa: CATAPQDGEKLFF
d_call: NA
v_call: TRBV10-3
j_call: TRBJ1-4

cdr3_aa: CASSLSWTGEDGELFF
d_call: TRBD1
v_call: TRBV27
j_call: TRBJ2-2

cdr3_aa: CASSLTGRAIRGNEQFF
d_call: NA
v_call: TRBV5-1
j_call: TRBJ2-1

cdr3_aa: CSVGASDTEAFF
d_call: NA
v_call: TRBV29-1
j_call: TRBJ1-1

cdr3_aa: CASSLGALGDYTF
d_call: NA
v_call: TRBV27
j_call: TRBJ1-2

cdr3_aa: CASSLEGETQYF
d_call: NA
v_call: TRBV11-1
j_call: TRBJ2-5

cdr3_aa: CARRTSGLTDTQYF
d_call: TRBD2
v_call: TRBV2
j_call: TRBJ2-3